The 9 T cell receptor beta chains given below trace back to one sample, sequenced in a study of metastatic and nonmetastatic thyroid tumors. No patient received treatment before thyroid surgery. MiXCR reprocessed the PCR reads for TCRdb. The sample records 40,000 to 45,000 clones, about 15% being singletons. Source material: blood. Source of these receptors: a female donor with papillary thyroid cancer or a benign thyroid nodule (not recorded which). Some clones in this sample may be carry-over from other donors' samples.

Notes on this clone: A junction boundary mismatches the germline segment, possibly from a read error. At the DNA level, this CDR3 is encoded by other sequences in the same sample as well. The DNA for the CDR3 is TGTGCCAGGGGTGGACTAGCGGGAGGAGGTAATGAGCAGTTCTTC. The encoded protein is CARGGLAGGGNEQFF. This rearrangement joins TRBV5-1 to TRBJ2-1; the match to TRBD2 covers 14 bases. The CDR3 loop spans 15 amino acids. CDR1 is SGHRS, CDR2 YFSETQ, per germline.

The table lists this clone with many counts. The V gene is TRBV14, the J gene TRBJ1-2; D not resolved. The CDR3 sequence is 15 residues long. Germline assignment: CDR1 SGHDN and CDR2 FVKESK. V was pared by 2 bases and J by 3 bases, with 13 bases between. CDR3 loop: CASSQRIGFDYGYTF. The DNA for the CDR3 is TGTGCCAGCAGCCAAAGGATCGGATTTGACTATGGCTACACCTTC.

This clone came up many times. V usage is TRBV6-5 and J usage is TRBJ2-7, with D tentatively TRBD2 (6 bases). Trimming pared 0 bases from V and 0 bases from J, leaving 12 bases between. The CDR3 runs to 16 residues. Germline V CDR1 and CDR2: MNHEY, SVGAGI. The CDR3: CASSYSGLSPSYEQYF. The CDR3 nucleotides are TGTGCCAGCAGTTACTCGGGACTTTCACCCTCCTACGAGCAGTACTTC.

On this clone itself: This CDR3 is missing its conserved last phenylalanine or tryptophan, likely due to a read error. The V call is TRBV4-1, the J call TRBJ2-1, with 8 bases lining up with TRBD2. Germline CDR1 reads MGHRA; CDR2 reads YSYEKL. V was clipped by 1 base and J by 8 bases; unmatched bases: 13. This CDR3 has 17 amino acids. This CDR3 is CASSQVSGGALRYEQFS. The CDR3, as DNA: TGCGCCAGCAGCCAAGTCTCCGGGGGGGCATTACGGTATGAGCAGTTCTCC.

In its sample, this clone was seen many times. V is TRBV6-1 and J is TRBJ2-3; 12 bases are a match to TRBD2. CDR1 and CDR2 from the germline V gene are MNHNS and SASEGT. The CDR3 consists of 15 residues. The V and J ends lost 8 bases and 2 bases, in that order; junction bases with no gene match: 5. CDR3 coding DNA: TGTGCCAGCGCTAGCGGGAGGGCCTTCACAGATACGCAGTATTTT. It specifies CASASGRAFTDTQYF.

V gene TRBV5-1 combines with J gene TRBJ2-1; the D gene is possibly TRBD2 (5 bases). Germline lookup yields CDR1 SGHRS and CDR2 YFSETQ. V was cut by 3 bases and J by 0 bases, with 16 bases left in between. The CDR3 is 17 amino acids. CDR3 in amino acids: CASSSNIEGYSYNEQFF. The DNA for the CDR3 is TGCGCCAGCAGCTCTAATATAGAGGGCTACTCCTACAATGAGCAGTTCTTC. Variable domain in full (rest from reference TRBV5-1 and TRBJ2-1): KAGVTQTPRYLIKTRGQQVTLSCSPISGHRSVSWYQQTPGQGLQFLFEYFSETQRNKGNFPGRFSGRQFSNSRSEMNVSTLELGDSALYLCASSSNIEGYSYNEQFFGPGTRLTVL.

This clone appeared a few times. This chain joins TRBV12-3 or TRBV12-4 and TRBJ1-6; a weak D match, TRBD1 (5 bases). V shed 5 bases and J shed 5 bases, with 10 bases lying between them. CDR3 length equals 14 residues. The CDR3 region has the DNA TGTGCCAGCAGTCGACAGTGGCATAATTCACCCCTCCACTTT. Its protein product is CASSRQWHNSPLHF.

This clone was detected many times. CDR3 DNA sequence: TGTGCCAGCAGTTTGGAGGAGATCTATGGCTACACCTTC. This sequence encodes CASSLEEIYGYTF. The rearrangement joins TRBV6-1 to TRBJ1-2; no definite D call. Trimming removed 5 bases at V and 4 bases at J, with 11 bases between. CDR1 and CDR2 (germline): MNHNS, SASEGT. CDR3 length: 13 residues.

This clone was found many times. The V call is TRBV29-1, the J call TRBJ1-2, with 9 bases fitting TRBD1. Germline V CDR1 and CDR2: SQVTM, ANQGSEA. Unmatched junction bases numbered 7, after V lost 6 bases and J lost 5 bases. The CDR3 runs 13 residues. The CDR3 loop is CSVRDREYYGYTF. The DNA for the CDR3 is TGCAGCGTCAGGGACAGGGAGTATTATGGCTACACCTTC.